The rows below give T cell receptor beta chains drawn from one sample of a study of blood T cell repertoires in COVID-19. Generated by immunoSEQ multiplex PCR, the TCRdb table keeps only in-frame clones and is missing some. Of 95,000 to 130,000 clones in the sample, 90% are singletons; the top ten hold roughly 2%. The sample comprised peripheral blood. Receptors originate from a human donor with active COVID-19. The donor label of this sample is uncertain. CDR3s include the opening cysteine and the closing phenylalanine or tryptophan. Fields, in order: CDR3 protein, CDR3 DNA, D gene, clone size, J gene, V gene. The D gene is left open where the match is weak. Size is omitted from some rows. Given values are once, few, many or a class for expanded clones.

CDR3aa: CASSQVRRYGLWVSGNTIYF
CDR3nt: TGCGCCAGCAGCCAAGTACGGCGATATGGGCTTTGGGTCTCTGGAAACACCATATATTTT
d_gene: .
abundance: .
j_gene: TRBJ1-3
v_gene: TRBV4-1

CDR3aa: CASSMNKHPNQPQHF
CDR3nt: TGTGCCAGTAGTATGAACAAACACCCTAATCAGCCCCAGCATTTT
d_gene: .
abundance: .
j_gene: TRBJ1-5
v_gene: TRBV19

CDR3aa: CASSPAGRTGSYGYTF
CDR3nt: TGTGCCAGCAGCCCCGCGGGCAGGACGGGTTCCTATGGCTACACCTTC
d_gene: .
abundance: .
j_gene: TRBJ1-2
v_gene: TRBV7-6

CDR3aa: CASSGAGTGGASYGYTF
CDR3nt: TGTGCCAGCAGCGGGGCCGGGACAGGGGGCGCGAGCTATGGCTACACCTTC
d_gene: TRBD1
abundance: .
j_gene: TRBJ1-2
v_gene: TRBV9

CDR3aa: CASSLVIENTEAFF
CDR3nt: TGTGCCAGCAGCTTAGTGATAGAGAACACTGAAGCTTTCTTT
d_gene: .
abundance: .
j_gene: TRBJ1-1
v_gene: TRBV7-2

CDR3aa: CASSLRGAIQETQYF
CDR3nt: TGTGCCAGCAGCTTGCGCGGGGCGATCCAAGAGACCCAGTACTTC
d_gene: .
abundance: .
j_gene: TRBJ2-5
v_gene: TRBV5-6

CDR3aa: CASSLFGGGNTEAFF
CDR3nt: TGTGCCAGCAGTTTATTTGGGGGAGGGAACACTGAAGCTTTCTTT
d_gene: .
abundance: .
j_gene: TRBJ1-1
v_gene: TRBV27

CDR3aa: CASSPRRQGDLGYSNQPQHF
CDR3nt: TGTGCCAGCAGTCCCCGTCGACAGGGGGACTTGGGATATAGCAATCAGCCCCAGCATTTT
d_gene: TRBD1
abundance: .
j_gene: TRBJ1-5
v_gene: TRBV27

CDR3aa: CASSPGTGHNEQFF
CDR3nt: TGCGCCAGCAGCCCCGGGACAGGGCACAATGAGCAGTTCTTC
d_gene: TRBD1
abundance: .
j_gene: TRBJ2-1
v_gene: TRBV5-1

CDR3aa: CASSPTLADKEQYF
CDR3nt: TGTGCCAGCTCACCGACCCTAGCGGATAAAGAGCAGTACTTC
d_gene: TRBD2
abundance: .
j_gene: TRBJ2-7
v_gene: TRBV18

CDR3aa: CATSRERTIEAFF
CDR3nt: TGTGCCACCAGCAGAGAAAGGACAATTGAAGCTTTCTTT
d_gene: .
abundance: .
j_gene: TRBJ1-1
v_gene: TRBV15

CDR3aa: CASSIAPDQPQHF
CDR3nt: TGTGCCAGTAGTATAGCCCCCGATCAGCCCCAGCATTTT
d_gene: .
abundance: once
j_gene: TRBJ1-5
v_gene: TRBV19

CDR3aa: CASRPLAGVSEQYF
CDR3nt: TGTGCCAGCAGGCCACTAGCGGGGGTGTCGGAGCAGTACTTC
d_gene: TRBD2
abundance: .
j_gene: TRBJ2-7
v_gene: TRBV6-5

CDR3aa: CASSLNGGRSGNTIYF
CDR3nt: TGTGCCAGCAGCTTGAATGGGGGCCGCTCTGGAAACACCATATATTTT
d_gene: .
abundance: .
j_gene: TRBJ1-3
v_gene: TRBV5-5

CDR3aa: CASIRAADNEQFF
CDR3nt: TGTGCCAGCATTCGAGCGGCGGACAATGAGCAGTTCTTC
d_gene: .
abundance: .
j_gene: TRBJ2-1
v_gene: TRBV7-9

CDR3aa: CASSTAGGPPEQFF
CDR3nt: TGTGCCAGCAGCACGGCGGGGGGGCCCCCCGAGCAGTTCTTC
d_gene: TRBD2
abundance: .
j_gene: TRBJ2-1
v_gene: TRBV28

CDR3aa: CASSQDEPPLAPYNEQFF
CDR3nt: TGCGCCAGCAGCCAAGATGAGCCCCCACTAGCCCCCTACAATGAGCAGTTCTTC
d_gene: .
abundance: .
j_gene: TRBJ2-1
v_gene: TRBV4-3

CDR3aa: CATTAVFEQYF
CDR3nt: TGTGCCACCACCGCGGTGTTTGAGCAGTACTTC
d_gene: .
abundance: few
j_gene: TRBJ2-7
v_gene: TRBV7-9

CDR3aa: CASSYSSREDHEQYF
CDR3nt: TGTGCCAGCAGTTACTCCTCTAGGGAGGATCACGAGCAGTACTTC
d_gene: .
abundance: .
j_gene: TRBJ2-7
v_gene: TRBV6-6

CDR3aa: CASSQRDRDTAEAFF
CDR3nt: TGCGCCAGCAGCCAACGGGACAGGGATACAGCTGAAGCTTTCTTT
d_gene: TRBD1
abundance: .
j_gene: TRBJ1-1
v_gene: TRBV4-1

CDR3aa: CSASLGQYNSPLHF
CDR3nt: TGCAGTGCTAGTCTAGGCCAATATAATTCACCCCTCCACTTT
d_gene: .
abundance: .
j_gene: TRBJ1-6
v_gene: TRBV20-1

CDR3aa: CASSLALRTETQYF
CDR3nt: TGTGCCAGCAGCTTAGCGCTAAGAACGGAGACCCAGTACTTC
d_gene: .
abundance: .
j_gene: TRBJ2-5
v_gene: TRBV7-2

CDR3aa: CASSQDWQETQYF
CDR3nt: TGTGCCAGCAGTCAAGACTGGCAAGAGACCCAGTACTTC
d_gene: .
abundance: .
j_gene: TRBJ2-5
v_gene: TRBV5-5

CDR3aa: CASSSYGGYGYTF
CDR3nt: TGTGCCAGCAGTTCCTACGGGGGGTATGGCTACACCTTC
d_gene: .
abundance: .
j_gene: TRBJ1-2
v_gene: TRBV25-1

CDR3aa: CASSVLGQGRPNTEAFF
CDR3nt: TGTGCCAGCAGTGTCCTCGGACAGGGGAGACCGAACACTGAAGCTTTCTTT
d_gene: TRBD1
abundance: .
j_gene: TRBJ1-1
v_gene: TRBV28

CDR3aa: CASRPSGTGGVVTDTQYF
CDR3nt: TGTGCCAGCAGGCCTTCCGGGACAGGGGGTGTTGTGACAGATACGCAGTATTTT
d_gene: TRBD1
abundance: .
j_gene: TRBJ2-3
v_gene: TRBV3-1/TRBV3-2

CDR3aa: CASSLALDREAFF
CDR3nt: TGTGCCAGCAGCTTAGCATTGGACAGGGAAGCTTTCTTT
d_gene: TRBD1
abundance: .
j_gene: TRBJ1-1
v_gene: TRBV7-8

CDR3aa: CASSPTGVSYNEQFF
CDR3nt: TGTGCCAGCAGTCCTACAGGGGTCTCCTACAATGAGCAGTTCTTC
d_gene: TRBD1
abundance: .
j_gene: TRBJ2-1
v_gene: TRBV6-6

CDR3aa: CSVEGGLGGTDTQYF
CDR3nt: TGCAGCGTTGAAGGAGGTCTAGGGGGCACAGATACGCAGTATTTT
d_gene: .
abundance: .
j_gene: TRBJ2-3
v_gene: TRBV29-1

CDR3aa: CASSQDTVSSGAINTDTQYF
CDR3nt: TGCGCCAGCAGCCAAGATACAGTGTCTAGCGGGGCGATAAACACAGATACGCAGTATTTT
d_gene: TRBD2
abundance: .
j_gene: TRBJ2-3
v_gene: TRBV4-3

CDR3aa: CASSIGTGGTDTQYF
CDR3nt: TGTGCCAGCAGTATCGGGACAGGGGGCACAGATACGCAGTATTTT
d_gene: TRBD1
abundance: .
j_gene: TRBJ2-3
v_gene: TRBV6-5

CDR3aa: CASSSYDRQTYGYTF
CDR3nt: TGTGCCAGCAGTTCATACGACCGACAAACCTATGGCTACACCTTC
d_gene: .
abundance: .
j_gene: TRBJ1-2
v_gene: TRBV6-5

CDR3aa: CASSFRREGNTGELFF
CDR3nt: TGCGCCAGCAGCTTTCGACGCGAGGGGAACACCGGGGAGCTGTTTTTT
d_gene: .
abundance: once
j_gene: TRBJ2-2
v_gene: TRBV5-1

CDR3aa: CASPLLAGSYEQYF
CDR3nt: TGTGCCAGTCCCCTTTTAGCGGGGAGCTACGAGCAGTACTTC
d_gene: TRBD2
abundance: .
j_gene: TRBJ2-7
v_gene: TRBV2

CDR3aa: CASSFASVVTGELFF
CDR3nt: TGTGCCAGCAGTTTCGCGAGCGTTGTAACCGGGGAGCTGTTTTTT
d_gene: .
abundance: .
j_gene: TRBJ2-2
v_gene: TRBV28

CDR3aa: CASSPHGGRGNTIYF
CDR3nt: TGTGCCAGCAGTCCCCACGGGGGGCGAGGAAACACCATATATTTT
d_gene: .
abundance: .
j_gene: TRBJ1-3
v_gene: TRBV28

CDR3aa: CASSQTGTQNTEAFF
CDR3nt: TGCGCCAGCAGCCAGACCGGGACACAGAACACTGAAGCTTTCTTT
d_gene: .
abundance: .
j_gene: TRBJ1-1
v_gene: TRBV4-1

CDR3aa: CARYVIDRGTGSYNSPLHF
CDR3nt: TGTGCCAGATACGTGATCGACAGGGGCACGGGCTCCTATAATTCACCCCTCCACTTT
d_gene: TRBD1
abundance: .
j_gene: TRBJ1-6
v_gene: TRBV5-3

CDR3aa: CASSLGQSGSYEQYF
CDR3nt: TGTGCCAGCAGCTTAGGACAGTCAGGGTCCTACGAGCAGTACTTC
d_gene: .
abundance: few
j_gene: TRBJ2-7
v_gene: TRBV9

CDR3aa: CARVNKGGAWGYGYTF
CDR3nt: TGTGCCAGAGTAAACAAAGGGGGCGCGTGGGGCTATGGCTACACCTTC
d_gene: TRBD1
abundance: .
j_gene: TRBJ1-2
v_gene: TRBV6-6

CDR3aa: CATIKNPSGLNTGELFF
CDR3nt: TGTGCCACCATCAAGAACCCGAGCGGGCTGAACACCGGGGAGCTGTTTTTT
d_gene: .
abundance: .
j_gene: TRBJ2-2
v_gene: TRBV15

CDR3aa: CASSFWGRTTITGELFF
CDR3nt: TGTGCCAGCAGCTTCTGGGGTCGGACTACGATCACCGGGGAGCTGTTTTTT
d_gene: .
abundance: .
j_gene: TRBJ2-2
v_gene: TRBV7-2

CDR3aa: CSVEAGTGPHNEQFF
CDR3nt: TGCAGCGTGGAAGCCGGGACAGGGCCCCACAATGAGCAGTTCTTC
d_gene: TRBD1
abundance: .
j_gene: TRBJ2-1
v_gene: TRBV29-1

CDR3aa: CASGLAVPETQYF
CDR3nt: TGTGCTAGTGGTTTGGCGGTCCCAGAGACCCAGTACTTC
d_gene: .
abundance: .
j_gene: TRBJ2-5
v_gene: TRBV12-5

CDR3aa: CASSPKQGRNYGYTF
CDR3nt: TGTGCCAGCAGTCCAAAGCAGGGGCGCAACTATGGCTACACCTTC
d_gene: .
abundance: .
j_gene: TRBJ1-2
v_gene: TRBV27

CDR3aa: CASSQGALVFTQYF
CDR3nt: TGTGCCAGCAGCCAAGGGGCCTTGGTCTTTACGCAGTATTTT
d_gene: .
abundance: once
j_gene: TRBJ2-3
v_gene: TRBV3-1/TRBV3-2

CDR3aa: CASSLLAGLSTDTQYF
CDR3nt: TGTGCCAGCAGTTTACTAGCGGGGCTTAGCACAGATACGCAGTATTTT
d_gene: TRBD2
abundance: .
j_gene: TRBJ2-3
v_gene: TRBV6-2/TRBV6-3

CDR3aa: CASSEGAGGQETQYF
CDR3nt: TGTGCCAGCAGTGAAGGGGCAGGGGGACAGGAGACCCAGTACTTC
d_gene: TRBD1
abundance: .
j_gene: TRBJ2-5
v_gene: TRBV6-1

CDR3aa: CASSRTGGSTEAFF
CDR3nt: TGTGCCAGTAGCCGGACAGGGGGGAGCACTGAAGCTTTCTTT
d_gene: TRBD1
abundance: .
j_gene: TRBJ1-1
v_gene: TRBV19

CDR3aa: CASSYVGEKLFF
CDR3nt: TGTGCCAGCAGTTACGTCGGTGAAAAACTGTTTTTT
d_gene: .
abundance: .
j_gene: TRBJ1-4
v_gene: TRBV6-2/TRBV6-3

CDR3aa: CASSLYPGQGADEQYF
CDR3nt: TGTGCCAGCAGCTTATATCCGGGACAGGGGGCCGACGAGCAGTACTTC
d_gene: TRBD1
abundance: few
j_gene: TRBJ2-7
v_gene: TRBV7-2